Sequencing of this TCR beta chain was carried out in a study of T-cell memory formation after mild COVID-19. Using its own MiXCR run on the 5' RACE reads, TCRdb lists one record per CDR3 protein. In the table there are a few hundred thousand distinct CDR3 sequences, 16% of which are singletons. Findings of the study overall: Contracting clones localized mainly to CM and EM when CD4+ and mainly to EMRA when CD8+.

This clonotype was counted only a few times. Its antigen is undetermined. Germline lookup yields CDR1 SGHRS and CDR2 YFSETQ. V gave up 2 bases and J gave up 0 bases; unmatched junction bases: 11. The CDR3 loop spans 18 amino acids. V gene TRBV5-1 combines with J gene TRBJ2-5, with 9 bases fitting TRBD2. The source material was PBMCs or a T cell subset sorted from them (not recorded which). This receptor was taken from a man aged 18 to 29 who had mild COVID-19 (a few samples of this study predate the infection). Cell type and time point are not known. CDR3 sequence: CASSFGASGAMYQETQYF. For the CDR3, the DNA is TGCGCCAGCAGCTTTGGGGCTAGCGGGGCGATGTACCAAGAGACCCAGTACTTC.